The 14 T cell receptor beta chains below were found in one sample sequenced in a study of cytomegalovirus exposure and HLA in healthy donors. 13 Jbeta primers and 60 Vbeta primers were used for the PCR. Sequencing was performed with immunoSEQ multiplex PCR; in TCRdb, only in-frame clones are kept and a portion is missing. Of under 200,000 clones in the sample, about four fifths were seen once. The sample consisted of PBMCs. The receptors derive from a woman aged 45-59 years in good health and CMV-seronegative.

In this sample, this clone turned up a few times. The chain has TRBV4-3 and TRBJ1-2; possibly TRBD1 for D (5 bases). The germline CDR1 and CDR2 sequences are LGHNA and YSLEER. The length of the CDR3 is 14 residues. V lost 1 base and J 2 bases, leaving 8 bases between the germline ends. CDR3: CASSQARENYGYTF. CDR3 DNA sequence: TGCGCCAGCAGCCAAGCCAGGGAAAACTATGGCTACACCTTC.

V usage is TRBV29-1 and J usage is TRBJ1-1; 8 bases fit TRBD1. Per germline, CDR1 SQVTM and CDR2 ANQGSEA. Unmatched junction bases numbered 8, after V lost 7 bases and J lost 1 base. The CDR3 is made up of 14 amino acids. The CDR3 DNA reads as TGCAGCGGTGCAGGGACAGGACAGAACACTGAAGCTTTCTTT. Residues: CSGAGTGQNTEAFF.

The chain is built from TRBV4-3 and TRBJ2-2, with 10 bases aligning to TRBD2. This CDR3 spans 17 amino acids. With 0 bases clipped from V and 7 bases from J, the junction kept 8 bases outside the gene matches. The germline V gene has CDR1 LGHNA and CDR2 YSLEER. This chain's CDR3 is CASSQDLASGSGGELFF. Here the CDR3 DNA reads TGCGCCAGCAGCCAAGATCTCGCTAGCGGGAGTGGCGGGGAGCTGTTTTTT.

This clone was found once. J is TRBJ1-6 and V is TRBV14, with TRBD1 matching over 7 bases. Germline trimming cut 2 bases from V and 0 bases from J; bases unmatched to any gene: 4. The CDR3 totals 17 residues. The germline gives CDR1 SGHDN, CDR2 FVKESK. CDR3 amino acids: CASSQRNRGSYNSPLHF. The CDR3 region has the DNA TGTGCCAGCAGCCAACGTAACAGGGGCTCCTATAATTCACCCCTCCACTTT.

Note on this clone: Different DNA sequences within this sample yield the same CDR3. The J gene is TRBJ1-1, the V gene TRBV5-1; perhaps TRBD1 as D (6 bases). Germline-derived CDR1 and CDR2 are SGHRS and YFSETQ. V shed 6 bases and J shed 1 base, with 10 bases lying between them. CDR3 size: 13 residues. The CDR3 nucleotides are TGCGCCAGCACCTTACAGGGGAACACTGAAGCTTTCTTT. Encoded protein: CASTLQGNTEAFF. Full variable domain (rest looked up from reference TRBV5-1 and TRBJ1-1): KAGVTQTPRYLIKTRGQQVTLSCSPISGHRSVSWYQQTPGQGLQFLFEYFSETQRNKGNFPGRFSGRQFSNSRSEMNVSTLELGDSALYLCASTLQGNTEAFFGQGTRLTVV.

The chain couples TRBV5-1 to TRBJ2-3; possibly TRBD1 for D (6 bases). There are 17 residues in the CDR3. Deletions cut 5 bases from V and 9 bases from J, with 28 bases between. Germline V gene lookup returns CDR1 SGHRS and CDR2 YFSETQ. The CDR3 DNA is TGCGCCAGCAGTCCTACATCCTCGGGACAAGGTTTACCCACGCAGTATTTT. It codes for CASSPTSSGQGLPTQYF. The variable domain in full, completed from reference TRBV5-1 and TRBJ2-3, reads KAGVTQTPRYLIKTRGQQVTLSCSPISGHRSVSWYQQTPGQGLQFLFEYFSETQRNKGNFPGRFSGRQFSNSRSEMNVSTLELGDSALYLCASSPTSSGQGLPTQYFGPGTRLTVL.

As DNA, the CDR3 is TGTGCCAGTAGTATAGTAGGCACAGTTTATGGCTACACCTTC. Protein: CASSIVGTVYGYTF. The chain uses TRBV19 and TRBJ1-2, with D uncertain. Deletions cut 1 base from V and 5 bases from J, with 11 bases between. The CDR3 contains 14 residues. CDR1 is LNHDA and CDR2 is SQIVND in the germline V gene (reference sequence).

The chain joins TRBV10-3 to TRBJ2-7, with a tentative D call TRBD1 (6 bases). The CDR3 covers 14 residues. Trimming cost V 6 bases and J 4 bases, with 16 bases left between them. Germline V gene sequence: CDR1 ENHRY, CDR2 SYGVKD. The CDR3 sequence is CAIRAHGTSYEQYF. The CDR3 DNA reads as TGTGCCATCAGAGCGCACGGGACATCTTACGAGCAGTACTTC.

This clone was seen only a few times. The chain couples TRBV19 to TRBJ1-1; 10 bases are a match to TRBD1. The germline CDR1 and CDR2 sequences are LNHDA and SQIVND (reference sequence). The CDR3 runs 13 residues. V was clipped by 7 bases and J by 4 bases; unmatched bases: 3. The CDR3 protein is CASIWTGGTEAFF. The CDR3 DNA is TGTGCCAGTATCTGGACAGGGGGCACTGAAGCTTTCTTT.

The rearrangement links TRBV5-1 to TRBJ1-2; TRBD1 matches at 9 bases. Germline trimming cut 4 bases from V and 8 bases from J; bases unmatched to any gene: 9. This CDR3 is built from 14 residues. The germline gives CDR1 SGHRS, CDR2 YFSETQ. As DNA, the CDR3 is TGCGCCAGCAGCGCGGGACAGGGTACGGAAGGCTACACCTTC. Amino acid sequence: CASSAGQGTEGYTF.

The rearrangement links TRBV30 to TRBJ2-5; possibly TRBD2 for D (6 bases). The length of the CDR3 is 13 residues. Germline lookup yields CDR1 GTSNPN and CDR2 SVGIG (reference sequence). V dropped 3 bases and J dropped 4 bases, with 12 bases sitting between them. The CDR3 protein is CAWSQTRRETQYF. DNA of the CDR3: TGTGCCTGGAGCCAGACTAGGCGAGAGACCCAGTACTTC.

V and J are TRBV25-1 and TRBJ1-5; D is undetermined. Germline CDR1 MGHDK, CDR2 SYGVNS. The CDR3 length is 13 residues. V shed 2 bases and J shed 7 bases, with 9 bases lying between them. The DNA of the CDR3 is TGTGCCAGCAGTGAAGGACTAAGCCAGCCCCAGCATTTT. Its protein product is CASSEGLSQPQHF. Full variable domain (missing parts from reference TRBV25-1 and TRBJ1-5): EADIYQTPRYLVIGTGKKITLECSQTMGHDKMYWYQQDPGMELHLIHYSYGVNSTEKGDLSSESTVSRIRTEHFPLTLESARPSHTSQYLCASSEGLSQPQHFGDGTRLSIL.

About this clone itself: Other DNA sequences of this sample code for an identical CDR3. V and J are TRBV9 and TRBJ2-5; D not resolved. Trimming stripped 0 bases from V and 2 bases from J, with 8 bases between. Germline-derived CDR1 and CDR2 are SGDLS and YYNGEE. CDR3 length: 14 amino acids. CDR3 protein: CASSVAGSQETQYF. CDR3 nucleotides: TGTGCCAGCAGCGTAGCAGGCAGTCAAGAGACCCAGTACTTC.

The V gene is TRBV2, the J gene TRBJ1-5, with a weak D call TRBD1 (5 bases). The CDR3 is made up of 15 amino acids. CDR1 SNHLY and CDR2 FYNNEI come from the germline V gene. V lost 8 bases to trimming and J lost 4 bases, with 18 bases between them. The CDR3 DNA reads as TGTGCCAGCGACAGACAGTCAGTGGGGAATCAGCCCCAGCATTTT. This codes for CASDRQSVGNQPQHF.